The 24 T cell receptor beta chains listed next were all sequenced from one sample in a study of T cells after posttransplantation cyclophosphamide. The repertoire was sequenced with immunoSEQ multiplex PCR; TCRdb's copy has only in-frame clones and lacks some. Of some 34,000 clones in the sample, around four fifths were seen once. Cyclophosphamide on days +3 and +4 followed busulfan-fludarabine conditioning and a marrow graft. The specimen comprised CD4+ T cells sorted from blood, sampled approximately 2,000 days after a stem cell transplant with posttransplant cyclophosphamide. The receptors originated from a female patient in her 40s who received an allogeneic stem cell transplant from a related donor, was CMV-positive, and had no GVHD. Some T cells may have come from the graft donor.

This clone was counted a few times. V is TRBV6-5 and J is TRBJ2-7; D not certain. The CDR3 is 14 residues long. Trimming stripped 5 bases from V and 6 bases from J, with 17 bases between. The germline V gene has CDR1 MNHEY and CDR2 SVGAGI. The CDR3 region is CASSPVKYSVEQYF. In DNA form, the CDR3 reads TGTGCCAGCAGTCCTGTTAAGTACTCCGTCGAGCAGTACTTC.

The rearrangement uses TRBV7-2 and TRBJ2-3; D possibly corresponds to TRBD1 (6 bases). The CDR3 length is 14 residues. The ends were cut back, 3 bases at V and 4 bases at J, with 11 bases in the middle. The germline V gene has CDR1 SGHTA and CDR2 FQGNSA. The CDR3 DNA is TGTGCCAGCAGCTTCCGAGGACAGTCAGATACGCAGTATTTT. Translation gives CASSFRGQSDTQYF.

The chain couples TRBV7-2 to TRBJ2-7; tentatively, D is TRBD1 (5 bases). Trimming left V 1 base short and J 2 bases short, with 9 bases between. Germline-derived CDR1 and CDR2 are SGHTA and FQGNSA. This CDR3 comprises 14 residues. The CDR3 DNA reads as TGTGCCAGCAGCTTAGAACCGACAGCCTACGAGCAGTACTTC. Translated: CASSLEPTAYEQYF.

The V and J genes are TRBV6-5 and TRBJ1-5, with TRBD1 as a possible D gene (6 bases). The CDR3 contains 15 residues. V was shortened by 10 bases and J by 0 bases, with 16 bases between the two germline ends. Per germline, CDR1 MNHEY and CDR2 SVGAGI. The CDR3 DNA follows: TGTGCCACCGCCCTCGGGGGGGCTAGCAATCAGCCCCAGCATTTT. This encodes CATALGGASNQPQHF.

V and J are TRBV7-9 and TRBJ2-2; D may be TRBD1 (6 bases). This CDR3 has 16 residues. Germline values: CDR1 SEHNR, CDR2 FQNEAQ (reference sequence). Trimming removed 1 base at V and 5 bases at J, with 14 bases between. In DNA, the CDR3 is TGTGCCAGCAGCTTAGGGAAGGACAGCCCAACCGGGGAGCTGTTTTTT. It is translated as CASSLGKDSPTGELFF.

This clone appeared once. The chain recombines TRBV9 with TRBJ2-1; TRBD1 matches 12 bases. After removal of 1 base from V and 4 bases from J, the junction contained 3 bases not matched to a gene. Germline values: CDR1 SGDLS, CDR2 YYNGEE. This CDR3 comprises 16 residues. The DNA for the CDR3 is TGTGCCAGCAGCGTAAAGGGACAGGGGGCGTACAATGAGCAGTTCTTC. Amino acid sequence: CASSVKGQGAYNEQFF.

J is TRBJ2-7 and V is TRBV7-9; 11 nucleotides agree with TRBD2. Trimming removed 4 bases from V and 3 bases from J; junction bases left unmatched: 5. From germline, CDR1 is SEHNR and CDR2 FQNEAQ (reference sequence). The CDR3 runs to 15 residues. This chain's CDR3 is CASSSVAGGFYEQYF. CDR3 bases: TGTGCCAGCAGCTCCGTAGCGGGGGGGTTCTACGAGCAGTACTTC.

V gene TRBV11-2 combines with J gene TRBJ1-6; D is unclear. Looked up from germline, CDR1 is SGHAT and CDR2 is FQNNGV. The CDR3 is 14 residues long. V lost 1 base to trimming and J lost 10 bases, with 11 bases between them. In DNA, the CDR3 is TGTGCCAGCAGCTTAGTCGGCGGGGAGTCACCCCTCCACTTT. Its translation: CASSLVGGESPLHF. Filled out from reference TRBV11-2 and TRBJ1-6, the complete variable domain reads EAGVAQSPRYKIIEKRQSVAFWCNPISGHATLYWYQQILGQGPKLLIQFQNNGVVDDSQLPKDRFSAERLKGVDSTLKIQPAKLEDSAVYLCASSLVGGESPLHFGNGTRLTVT.

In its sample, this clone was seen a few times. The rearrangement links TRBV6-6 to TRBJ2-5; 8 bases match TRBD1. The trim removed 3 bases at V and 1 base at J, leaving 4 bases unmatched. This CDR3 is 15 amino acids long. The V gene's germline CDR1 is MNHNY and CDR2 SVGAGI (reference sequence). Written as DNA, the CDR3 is TGTGCCAGCAGTTATCCCGGACAGGGCCAAGAGACCCAGTACTTC. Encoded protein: CASSYPGQGQETQYF.

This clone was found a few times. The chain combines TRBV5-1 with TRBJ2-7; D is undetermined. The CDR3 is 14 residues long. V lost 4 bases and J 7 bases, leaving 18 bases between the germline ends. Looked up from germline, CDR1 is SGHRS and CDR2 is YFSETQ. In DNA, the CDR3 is TGCGCCAGCAGCCCCTCGCCAGGTGGGTTAGAGCAGTACTTC. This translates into CASSPSPGGLEQYF. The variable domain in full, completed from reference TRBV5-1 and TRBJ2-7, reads KAGVTQTPRYLIKTRGQQVTLSCSPISGHRSVSWYQQTPGQGLQFLFEYFSETQRNKGNFPGRFSGRQFSNSRSEMNVSTLELGDSALYLCASSPSPGGLEQYFGPGTRLTVT.

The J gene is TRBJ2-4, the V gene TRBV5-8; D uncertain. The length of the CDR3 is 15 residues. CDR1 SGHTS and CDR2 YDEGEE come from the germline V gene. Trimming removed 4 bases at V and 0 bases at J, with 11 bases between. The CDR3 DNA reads TGTGCCAGCAGCCGAGAGACTTTAGCCAAAAACATTCAGTACTTC. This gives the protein CASSRETLAKNIQYF.

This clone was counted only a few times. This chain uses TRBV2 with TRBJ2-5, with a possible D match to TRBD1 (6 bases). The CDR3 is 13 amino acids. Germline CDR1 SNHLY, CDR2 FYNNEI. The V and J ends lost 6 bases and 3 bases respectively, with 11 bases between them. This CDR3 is CASSVDRKETQYF. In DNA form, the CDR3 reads TGTGCCAGCAGCGTTGACAGGAAAGAGACCCAGTACTTC.

CDR3 region: CSVEDIYSPLHF. The CDR3 DNA reads TGCAGCGTTGAAGACATTTATTCACCCCTCCACTTT. V usage is TRBV29-1 and J usage is TRBJ1-6; no firm D call. The CDR3 sequence is 12 residues long. Germline CDR1 is SQVTM and CDR2 is ANQGSEA. The ends were cut back, 0 bases at V and 8 bases at J, with 5 bases in the middle.

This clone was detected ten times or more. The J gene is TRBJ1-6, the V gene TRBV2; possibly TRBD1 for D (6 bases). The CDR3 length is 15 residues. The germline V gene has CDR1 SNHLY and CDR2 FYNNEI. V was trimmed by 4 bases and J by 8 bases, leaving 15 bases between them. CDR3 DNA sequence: TGTGCCAGCAGTGCCACAGGGCTATTAGATTCACCCCTCCACTTT. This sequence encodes CASSATGLLDSPLHF.

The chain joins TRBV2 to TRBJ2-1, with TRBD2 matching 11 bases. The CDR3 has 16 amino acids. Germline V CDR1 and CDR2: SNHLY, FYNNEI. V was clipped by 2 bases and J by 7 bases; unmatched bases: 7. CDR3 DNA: TGTGCCAGCAGTGAACCCAGGCTAGCGGGGGGTAATGAGCAGTTCTTC. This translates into CASSEPRLAGGNEQFF.

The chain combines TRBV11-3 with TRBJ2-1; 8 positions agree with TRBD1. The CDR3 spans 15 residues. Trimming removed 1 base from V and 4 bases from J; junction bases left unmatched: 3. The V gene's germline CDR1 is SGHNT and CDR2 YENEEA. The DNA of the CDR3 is TGTGCCAGCAGCTTAGTAGGGACAGGTTACAATGAGCAGTTCTTC. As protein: CASSLVGTGYNEQFF.

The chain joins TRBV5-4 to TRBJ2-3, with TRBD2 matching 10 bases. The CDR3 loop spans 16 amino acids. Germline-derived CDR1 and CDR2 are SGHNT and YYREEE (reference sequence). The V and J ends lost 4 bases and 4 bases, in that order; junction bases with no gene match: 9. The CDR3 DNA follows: TGTGCCAGCAGCCCCCGAGCGGGGGGGATCCCAGATACGCAGTATTTT. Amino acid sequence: CASSPRAGGIPDTQYF.

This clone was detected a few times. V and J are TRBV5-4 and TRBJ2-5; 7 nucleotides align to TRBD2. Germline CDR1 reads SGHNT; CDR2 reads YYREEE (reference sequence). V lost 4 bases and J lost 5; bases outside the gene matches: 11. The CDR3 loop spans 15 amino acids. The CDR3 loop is CASSGRTIGGETQYF. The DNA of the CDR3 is TGTGCCAGCAGCGGCCGGACTATCGGGGGGGAGACCCAGTACTTC.

CDR3: CASSEATGAGNTIYF. The CDR3 DNA sequence: TGTGCCAGCAGTGAAGCGACGGGGGCTGGAAACACCATATATTTT. V gene TRBV6-1 combines with J gene TRBJ1-3, with a weak D call TRBD1 (5 bases). Per germline, CDR1 MNHNS and CDR2 SASEGT. Deletions cut 0 bases from V and 2 bases from J, with 8 bases between. The CDR3 consists of 15 residues.

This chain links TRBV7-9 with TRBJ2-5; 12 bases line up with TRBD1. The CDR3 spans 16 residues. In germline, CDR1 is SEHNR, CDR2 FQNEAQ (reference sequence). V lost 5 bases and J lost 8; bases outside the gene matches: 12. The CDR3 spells CASSRTQGTGGETQYF. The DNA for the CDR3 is TGTGCCAGCAGCCGAACGCAAGGGACAGGGGGCGAAACCCAGTACTTC.

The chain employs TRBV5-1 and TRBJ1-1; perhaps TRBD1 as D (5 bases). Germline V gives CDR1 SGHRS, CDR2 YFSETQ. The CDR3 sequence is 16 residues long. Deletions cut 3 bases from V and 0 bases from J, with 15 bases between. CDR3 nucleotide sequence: TGCGCCAGCAGCTCCCGCTACCAGGGCATGAACACTGAAGCTTTCTTT. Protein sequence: CASSSRYQGMNTEAFF. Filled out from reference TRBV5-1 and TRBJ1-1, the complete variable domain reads KAGVTQTPRYLIKTRGQQVTLSCSPISGHRSVSWYQQTPGQGLQFLFEYFSETQRNKGNFPGRFSGRQFSNSRSEMNVSTLELGDSALYLCASSSRYQGMNTEAFFGQGTRLTVV.

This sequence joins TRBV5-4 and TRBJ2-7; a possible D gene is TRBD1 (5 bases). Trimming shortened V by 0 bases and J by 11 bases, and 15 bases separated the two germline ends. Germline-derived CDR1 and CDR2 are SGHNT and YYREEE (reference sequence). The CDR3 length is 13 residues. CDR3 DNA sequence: TGTGCCAGCAGCTTGGAAGGGGCACGGGTCAAGTACTTC. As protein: CASSLEGARVKYF. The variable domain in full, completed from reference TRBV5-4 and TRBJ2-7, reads ETGVTQSPTHLIKTRGQQVTLRCSSQSGHNTVSWYQQALGQGPQFIFQYYREEENGRGNFPPRFSGLQFPNYSSELNVNALELDDSALYLCASSLEGARVKYFGPGTRLTVT.

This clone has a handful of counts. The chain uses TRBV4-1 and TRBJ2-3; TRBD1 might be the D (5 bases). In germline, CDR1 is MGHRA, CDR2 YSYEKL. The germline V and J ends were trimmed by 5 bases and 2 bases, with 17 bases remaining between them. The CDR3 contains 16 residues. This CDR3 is CASSTPPREPTDTQYF. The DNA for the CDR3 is TGCGCCAGCAGCACACCTCCCAGGGAACCCACAGATACGCAGTATTTT.

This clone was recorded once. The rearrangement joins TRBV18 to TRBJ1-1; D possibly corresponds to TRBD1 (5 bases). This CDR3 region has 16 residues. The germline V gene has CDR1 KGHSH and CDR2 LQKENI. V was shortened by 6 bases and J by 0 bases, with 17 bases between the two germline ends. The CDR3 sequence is CASSRNPGTLNTEAFF. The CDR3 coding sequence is TGTGCCAGCTCCCGGAATCCCGGGACTTTGAACACTGAAGCTTTCTTT.